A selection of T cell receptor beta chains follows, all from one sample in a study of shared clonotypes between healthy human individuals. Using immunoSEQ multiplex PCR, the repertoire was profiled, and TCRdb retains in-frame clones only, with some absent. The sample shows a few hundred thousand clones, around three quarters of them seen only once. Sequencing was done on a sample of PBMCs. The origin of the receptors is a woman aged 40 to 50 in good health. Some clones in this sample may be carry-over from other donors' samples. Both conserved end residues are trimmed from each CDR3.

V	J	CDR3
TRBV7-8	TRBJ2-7	ASSPWRGPSGGHYEQY
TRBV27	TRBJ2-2	ASSFNREGGELF
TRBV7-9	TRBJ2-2	ASSIRTSGTFWRPGELF
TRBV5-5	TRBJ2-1	ASSTTSGAGGQF
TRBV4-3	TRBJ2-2	ASSQVNRGGELF
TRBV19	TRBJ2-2	ASSGQGYTGELF
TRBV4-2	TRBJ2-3	ASRAGRAAADTQY
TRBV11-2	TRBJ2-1	ASSSGNEQF
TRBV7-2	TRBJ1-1	ASSLQGMNTEAF
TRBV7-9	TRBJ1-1	ASSLPHTGENTEAF
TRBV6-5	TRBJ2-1	ASSSFSGRAFSEQF
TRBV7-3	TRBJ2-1	ASSLSLASDEQF
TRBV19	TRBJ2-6	ASSSYGTGLPGANVLT
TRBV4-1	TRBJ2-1	ASQAGTLGPEQF
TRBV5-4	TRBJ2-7	ASSFGTSGSYEQY
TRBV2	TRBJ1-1	ANHRTNTEAF
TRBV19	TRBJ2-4	ASMGSLAKNIQY
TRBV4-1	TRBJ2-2	ASSQPRTGGAGGELF
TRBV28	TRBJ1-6	ASSPSLSRVSPLH
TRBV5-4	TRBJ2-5	ASSFSGSILETQY
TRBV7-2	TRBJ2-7	ASSPRAGGPYEQY
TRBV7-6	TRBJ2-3	ASSPDDTDTQY
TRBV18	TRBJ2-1	ASSPPLYRRAYNEQF
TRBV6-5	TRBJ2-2	ASSYTSGASTGELF
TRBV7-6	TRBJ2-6	ASSLWPGANVLT
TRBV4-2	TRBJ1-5	ASSQDLGVGQPQH
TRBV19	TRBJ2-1	ASMSSLSYNEQF
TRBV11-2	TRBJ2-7	ASSLEDRGQRDSYEQY